The T cell receptor beta chain described here comes from a study of cytomegalovirus exposure and HLA in healthy donors. Primers: 60 Vbeta forward and 13 Jbeta reverse. Libraries were prepared by immunoSEQ multiplex PCR; TCRdb keeps only in-frame clonotypes and omits some of them. The sample includes more than 85,000 clones, more than 60% of them seen just once. The CDR3 length is 14 residues. V dropped 4 bases and J dropped 4; count of bases not matched to a gene: 2. Germline V gives CDR1 SGHTA, CDR2 FQGTGA. Sequences were obtained from PBMCs. The clonotype originates from a male donor in good health and CMV-seronegative. The chain combines TRBV7-3 with TRBJ2-2; 8 nucleotides align to TRBD2. The CDR3 here is CASSYGTSTGELFF. CDR3 DNA sequence: TGTGCCAGCAGCTACGGGACTAGCACCGGGGAGCTGTTTTTT.